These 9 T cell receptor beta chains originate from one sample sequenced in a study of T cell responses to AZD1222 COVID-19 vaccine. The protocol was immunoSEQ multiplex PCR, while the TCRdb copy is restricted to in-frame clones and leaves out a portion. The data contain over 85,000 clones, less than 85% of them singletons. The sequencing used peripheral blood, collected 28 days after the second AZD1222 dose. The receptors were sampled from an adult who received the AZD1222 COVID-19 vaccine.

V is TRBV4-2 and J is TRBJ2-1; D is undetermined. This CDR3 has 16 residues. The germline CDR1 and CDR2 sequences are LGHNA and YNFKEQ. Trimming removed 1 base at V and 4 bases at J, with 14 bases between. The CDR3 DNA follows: TGTGCCAGCAGCCAAGCTGGACCCGGACCGTACAATGAGCAGTTCTTC. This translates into CASSQAGPGPYNEQFF.

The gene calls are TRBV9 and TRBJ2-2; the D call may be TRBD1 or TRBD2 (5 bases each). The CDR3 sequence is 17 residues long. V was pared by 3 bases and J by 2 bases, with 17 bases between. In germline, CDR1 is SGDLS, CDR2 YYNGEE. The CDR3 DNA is TGTGCCAGCAGCGAGGCCAGGGAGAGATCCAACACCGGGGAGCTGTTTTTT. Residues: CASSEARERSNTGELFF.

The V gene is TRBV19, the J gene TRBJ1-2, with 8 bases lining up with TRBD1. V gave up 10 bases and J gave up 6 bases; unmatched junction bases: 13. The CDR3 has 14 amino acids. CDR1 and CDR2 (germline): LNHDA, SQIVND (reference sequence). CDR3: CATSPFPGGDGYTF. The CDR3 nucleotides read TGTGCCACCTCCCCTTTCCCAGGGGGCGATGGCTACACCTTC.

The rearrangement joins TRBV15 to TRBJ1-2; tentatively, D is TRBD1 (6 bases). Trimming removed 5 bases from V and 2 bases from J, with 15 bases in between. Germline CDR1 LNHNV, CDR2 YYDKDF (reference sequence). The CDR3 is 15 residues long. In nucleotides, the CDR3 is TGTGCCACCAGCCCCACACGGGGGGCGAACTATGGCTACACCTTC. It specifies CATSPTRGANYGYTF.

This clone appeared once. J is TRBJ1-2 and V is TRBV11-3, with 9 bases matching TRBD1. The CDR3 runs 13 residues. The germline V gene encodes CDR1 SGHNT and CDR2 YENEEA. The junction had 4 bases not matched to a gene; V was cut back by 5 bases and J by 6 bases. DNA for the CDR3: TGTGCCAGCAGCCCACAGGGGGCTGATGGCTACACCTTC. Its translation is CASSPQGADGYTF.

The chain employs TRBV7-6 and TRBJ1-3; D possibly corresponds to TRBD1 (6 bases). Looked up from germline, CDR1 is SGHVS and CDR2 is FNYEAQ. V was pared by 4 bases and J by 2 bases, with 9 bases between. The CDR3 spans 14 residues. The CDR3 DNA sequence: TGTGCCAGCAGCTCGAGGGGGGCTGGAAACACCATATATTTT. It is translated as CASSSRGAGNTIYF.

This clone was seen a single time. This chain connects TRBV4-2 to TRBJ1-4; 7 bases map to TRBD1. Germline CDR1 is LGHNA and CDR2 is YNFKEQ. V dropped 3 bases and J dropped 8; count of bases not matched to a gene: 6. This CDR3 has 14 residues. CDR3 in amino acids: CASSQGQREEKLFF. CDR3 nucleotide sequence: TGTGCCAGCAGCCAGGGACAGCGAGAAGAAAAACTGTTTTTT.

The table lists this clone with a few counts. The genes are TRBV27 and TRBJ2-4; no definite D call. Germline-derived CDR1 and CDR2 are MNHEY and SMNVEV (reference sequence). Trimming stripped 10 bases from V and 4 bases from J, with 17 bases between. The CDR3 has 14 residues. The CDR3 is CATRAHETKNIQYF. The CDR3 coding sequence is TGTGCCACCCGGGCCCATGAAACTAAAAACATTCAGTACTTC.

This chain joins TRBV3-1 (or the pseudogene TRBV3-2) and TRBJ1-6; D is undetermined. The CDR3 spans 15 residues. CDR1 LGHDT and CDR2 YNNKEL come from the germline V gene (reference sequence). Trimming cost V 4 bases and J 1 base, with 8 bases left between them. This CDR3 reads CASSPYSSYNSPLHF. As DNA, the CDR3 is TGTGCCAGCAGCCCCTACTCGTCCTATAATTCACCCCTCCACTTT.